This TCR beta chain was recorded in a study of blood T cell repertoires in COVID-19. Study overall: Some COVID-19 samples were acute and others convalescent; all came from the United States, Italy and Spain.

Original handling: Estimates of nucleated cell counts were drawn from the amplification of reference gene primers. Assay used: immunoSEQ multiplex PCR; TCRdb lists only in-frame clones, some missing. That table furnishes V, J and clone size, whereas the DNA furnished D and trimming. The sample includes around 270,000 clones, less than 90% of them seen just once. In this sample, this clone turned up once. CDR3 length: 15 residues. J gave up 5 bases and V 5 bases, and 9 bases lay outside the gene matches. Germline-derived CDR1 and CDR2 are LNHDA and SQIVND (reference sequence). The origin of this receptor is a man between 60 and 75 years old who had recovered from COVID-19. The genes are TRBV19 and TRBJ2-7; 10 bases map to TRBD1. Sequences were obtained from peripheral blood. CDR3 sequence reads: CASSPSGTGENEQYF. Written as DNA, the CDR3 is TGTGCCAGTAGTCCCTCCGGGACAGGGGAGAACGAGCAGTACTTC.